This entry describes one TCR beta chain. Its antigen is not known. The entry originates in a study of CD8 T cells in ankylosing spondylitis. V lost 2 bases, J lost 7 bases, and 18 bases lay in between. The CDR3 length is 15 residues. Per germline, CDR1 SGDLS and CDR2 YYNGEE. Study results and limitations: The study identified a TCR beta motif of several highly homologous variants that appeared characteristic of ankylosing spondylitis blood.

MiXCR, run by TCRdb on the 5' RACE reads, gives a single entry per CDR3 protein. Of a few hundred thousand distinct CDR3 sequences in the sample, about 20% are singletons; the top ten hold 3.5%. The rearrangement links TRBV9 to TRBJ2-5, with D unclear. The receptor's source is a female donor with ankylosing spondylitis or in good health (not recorded which). Sequenced material: blood, either unsorted or a sorted T cell fraction (not recorded which). The CDR3 DNA follows: TGTGCCAGCAGCGTCCACTTTGACGTAGATGGGACCCAGTACTTC. This codes for CASSVHFDVDGTQYF.